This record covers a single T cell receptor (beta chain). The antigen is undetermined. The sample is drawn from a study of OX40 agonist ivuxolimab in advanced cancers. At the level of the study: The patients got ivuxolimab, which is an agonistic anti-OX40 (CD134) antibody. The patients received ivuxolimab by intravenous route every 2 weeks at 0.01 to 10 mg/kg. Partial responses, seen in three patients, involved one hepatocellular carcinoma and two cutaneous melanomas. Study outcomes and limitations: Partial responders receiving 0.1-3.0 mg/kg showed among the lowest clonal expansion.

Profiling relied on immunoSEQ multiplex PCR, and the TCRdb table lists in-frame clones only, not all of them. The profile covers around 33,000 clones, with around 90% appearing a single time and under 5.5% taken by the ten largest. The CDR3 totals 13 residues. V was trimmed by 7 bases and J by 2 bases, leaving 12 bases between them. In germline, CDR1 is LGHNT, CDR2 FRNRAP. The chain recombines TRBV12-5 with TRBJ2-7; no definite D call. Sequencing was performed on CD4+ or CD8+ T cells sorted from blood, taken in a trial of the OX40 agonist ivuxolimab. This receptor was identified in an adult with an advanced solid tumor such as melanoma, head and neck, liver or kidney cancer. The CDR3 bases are TGTGCTAGTGCTATAGACAACACCTACGAGCAGTACTTC. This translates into CASAIDNTYEQYF.